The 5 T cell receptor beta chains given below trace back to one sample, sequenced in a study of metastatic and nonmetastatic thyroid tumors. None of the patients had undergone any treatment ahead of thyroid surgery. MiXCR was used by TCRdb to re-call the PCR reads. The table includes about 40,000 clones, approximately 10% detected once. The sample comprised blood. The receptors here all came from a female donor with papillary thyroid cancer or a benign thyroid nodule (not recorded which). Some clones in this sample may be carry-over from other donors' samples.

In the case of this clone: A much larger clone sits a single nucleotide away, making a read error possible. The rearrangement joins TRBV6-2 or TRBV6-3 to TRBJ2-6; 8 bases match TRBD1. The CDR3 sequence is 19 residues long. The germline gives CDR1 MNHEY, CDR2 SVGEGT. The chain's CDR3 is CASSYTRDRPNSGSNVLTF. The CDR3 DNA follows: TGTGCCAGCAGTTACACCCGGGACAGGCCCAACTCTGGGTCCAACGTCCTGACTTTC.

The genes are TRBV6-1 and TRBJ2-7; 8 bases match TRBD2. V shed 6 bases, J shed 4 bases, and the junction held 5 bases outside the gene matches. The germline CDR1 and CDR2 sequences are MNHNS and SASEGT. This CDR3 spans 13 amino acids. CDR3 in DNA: TGTGCCAGCAGACGGGGGGGCGGGTACGAGCAGTACTTC. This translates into CASRRGGGYEQYF.

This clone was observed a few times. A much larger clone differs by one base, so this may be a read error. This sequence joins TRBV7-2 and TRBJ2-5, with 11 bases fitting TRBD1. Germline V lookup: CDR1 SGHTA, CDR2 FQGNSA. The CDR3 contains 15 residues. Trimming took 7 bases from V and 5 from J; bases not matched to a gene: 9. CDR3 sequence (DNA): TGTGCCAGCATCCCGAGGGACAGGGGGGAGGAGACCCAGTACTTC. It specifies CASIPRDRGEETQYF.

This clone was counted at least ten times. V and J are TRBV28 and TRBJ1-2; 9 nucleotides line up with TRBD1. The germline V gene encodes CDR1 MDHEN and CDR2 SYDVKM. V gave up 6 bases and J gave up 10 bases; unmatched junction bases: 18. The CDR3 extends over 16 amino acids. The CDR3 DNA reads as TGTGCCAGCAGGCCTTACACGGGACAGGGAGAAAGCTCCTACACCTTC. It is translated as CASRPYTGQGESSYTF.

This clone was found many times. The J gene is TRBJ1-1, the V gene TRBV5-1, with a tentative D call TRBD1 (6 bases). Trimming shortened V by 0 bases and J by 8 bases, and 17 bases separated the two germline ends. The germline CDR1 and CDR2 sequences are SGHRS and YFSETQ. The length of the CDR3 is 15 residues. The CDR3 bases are TGCGCCAGCAGCTTGGCAGGGACATATAATTCGGAAGCTTTCTTT. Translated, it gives CASSLAGTYNSEAFF.